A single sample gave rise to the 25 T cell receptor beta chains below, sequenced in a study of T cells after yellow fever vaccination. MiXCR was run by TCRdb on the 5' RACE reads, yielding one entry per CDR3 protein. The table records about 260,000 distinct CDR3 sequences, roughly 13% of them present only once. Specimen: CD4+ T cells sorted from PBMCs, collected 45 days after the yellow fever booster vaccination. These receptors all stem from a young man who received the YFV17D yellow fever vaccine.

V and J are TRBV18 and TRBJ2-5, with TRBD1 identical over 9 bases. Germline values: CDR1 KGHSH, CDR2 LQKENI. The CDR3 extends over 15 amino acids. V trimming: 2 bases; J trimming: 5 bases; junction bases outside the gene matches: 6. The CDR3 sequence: CASSPVRDRVETQYF. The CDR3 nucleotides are TGTGCCAGCTCACCAGTCCGGGACAGGGTGGAGACCCAGTACTTC.

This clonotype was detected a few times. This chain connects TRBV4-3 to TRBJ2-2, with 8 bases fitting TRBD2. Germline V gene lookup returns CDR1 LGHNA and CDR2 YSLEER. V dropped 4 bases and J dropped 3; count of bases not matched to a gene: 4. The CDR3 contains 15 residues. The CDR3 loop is CASSLTSGHTGELFF. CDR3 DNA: TGCGCCAGCAGCCTTACTAGCGGCCACACCGGGGAGCTGTTTTTT.

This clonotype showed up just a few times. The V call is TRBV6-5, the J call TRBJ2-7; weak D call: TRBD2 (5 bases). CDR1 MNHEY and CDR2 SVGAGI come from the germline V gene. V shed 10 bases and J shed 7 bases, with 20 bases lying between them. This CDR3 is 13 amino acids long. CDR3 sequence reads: CATEGPVMGEQYF. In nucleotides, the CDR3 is TGTGCCACCGAGGGCCCGGTCATGGGGGAGCAGTACTTC.

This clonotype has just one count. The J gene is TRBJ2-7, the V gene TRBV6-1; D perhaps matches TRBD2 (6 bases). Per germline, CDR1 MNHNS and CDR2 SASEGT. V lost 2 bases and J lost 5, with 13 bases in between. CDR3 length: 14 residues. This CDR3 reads CASSERGSWDEQYF. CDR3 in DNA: TGTGCCAGCAGTGAACGGGGGTCGTGGGACGAGCAGTACTTC.

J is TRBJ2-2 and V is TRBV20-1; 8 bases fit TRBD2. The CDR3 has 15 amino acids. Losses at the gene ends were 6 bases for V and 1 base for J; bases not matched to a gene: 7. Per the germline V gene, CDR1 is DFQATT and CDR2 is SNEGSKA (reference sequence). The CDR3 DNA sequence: TGCAGTGCCCCCACAGCGGGAGTGAACACCGGGGAGCTGTTTTTT. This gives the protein CSAPTAGVNTGELFF.

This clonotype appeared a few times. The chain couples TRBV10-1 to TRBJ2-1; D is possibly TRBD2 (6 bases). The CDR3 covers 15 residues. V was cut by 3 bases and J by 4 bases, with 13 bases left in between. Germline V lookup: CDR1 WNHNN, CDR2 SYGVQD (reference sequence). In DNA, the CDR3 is TGCGCCAGCAGTGAAACGAGCGGGCGGTACAATGAGCAGTTCTTC. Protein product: CASSETSGRYNEQFF.

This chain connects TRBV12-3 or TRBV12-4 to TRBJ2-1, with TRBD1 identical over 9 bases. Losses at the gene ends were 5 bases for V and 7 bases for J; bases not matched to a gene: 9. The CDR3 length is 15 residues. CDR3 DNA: TGTGCCAGCAGTCCCCGGACAGGGGTTCGGAATGAGCAGTTCTTC. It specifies CASSPRTGVRNEQFF.

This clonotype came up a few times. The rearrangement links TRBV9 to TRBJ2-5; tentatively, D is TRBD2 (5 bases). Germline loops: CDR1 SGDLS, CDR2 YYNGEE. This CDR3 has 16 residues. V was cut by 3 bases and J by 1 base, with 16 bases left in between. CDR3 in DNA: TGTGCCAGCAGCGAAACGGTCGGGAATCGCCAAGAGACCCAGTACTTC. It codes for CASSETVGNRQETQYF.

The CDR3 spells CASSVIGSRGELFF. Written as DNA, the CDR3 is TGCGCCAGCAGCGTTATAGGGTCCCGCGGGGAGCTGTTTTTT. The rearrangement links TRBV5-1 to TRBJ2-2; D uncertain. Between the trimmed V and J ends, which lost 4 bases and 7 bases, there was a span of 14 bases. Germline CDR1 SGHRS, CDR2 YFSETQ. CDR3 size: 14 residues.

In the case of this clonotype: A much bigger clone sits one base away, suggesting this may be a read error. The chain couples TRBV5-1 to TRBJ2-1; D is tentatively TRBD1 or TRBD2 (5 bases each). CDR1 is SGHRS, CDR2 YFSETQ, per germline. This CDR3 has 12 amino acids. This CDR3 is CASNLGVDEQFF. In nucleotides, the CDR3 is TGCGCCAGCAACTTGGGGGTCGATGAGCAGTTCTTC.

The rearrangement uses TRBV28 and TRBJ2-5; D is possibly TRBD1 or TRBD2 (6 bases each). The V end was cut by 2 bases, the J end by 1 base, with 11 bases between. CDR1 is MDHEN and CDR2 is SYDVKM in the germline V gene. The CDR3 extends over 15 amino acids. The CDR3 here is CASSLGGRFQETQYF. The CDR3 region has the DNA TGTGCCAGCAGTTTAGGGGGGCGATTCCAAGAGACCCAGTACTTC.

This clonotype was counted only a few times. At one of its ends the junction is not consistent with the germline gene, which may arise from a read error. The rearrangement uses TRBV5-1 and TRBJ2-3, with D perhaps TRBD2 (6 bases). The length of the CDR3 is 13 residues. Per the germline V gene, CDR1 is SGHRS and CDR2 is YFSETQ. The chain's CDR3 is CASRLGGADTQYF. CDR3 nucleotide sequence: TGCGCCAGCAGGTTGGGAGGCGCAGATACGCAGTATTTT.

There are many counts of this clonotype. In DNA, the CDR3 is TGCGCCAGCAGCTTGCGAGGAGTGGAGCTGTTTTTT. Translating gives CASSLRGVELFF. V usage is TRBV5-1 and J usage is TRBJ2-2, with D hard to call. The V end was cut by 1 base, the J end by 10 bases, with 8 bases between. CDR1 is SGHRS and CDR2 is YFSETQ in the germline V gene. There are 12 residues in the CDR3. Together with reference TRBV5-1 and TRBJ2-2, the CDR3 gives the full variable domain: KAGVTQTPRYLIKTRGQQVTLSCSPISGHRSVSWYQQTPGQGLQFLFEYFSETQRNKGNFPGRFSGRQFSNSRSEMNVSTLELGDSALYLCASSLRGVELFFGEGSRLTVL.

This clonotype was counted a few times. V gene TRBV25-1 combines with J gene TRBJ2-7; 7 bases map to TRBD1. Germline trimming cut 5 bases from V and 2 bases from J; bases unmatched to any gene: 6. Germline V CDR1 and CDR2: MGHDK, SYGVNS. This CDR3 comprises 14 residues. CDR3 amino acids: CASSRTGVAYEQYF. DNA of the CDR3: TGTGCCAGCAGTAGAACAGGGGTCGCCTACGAGCAGTACTTC.

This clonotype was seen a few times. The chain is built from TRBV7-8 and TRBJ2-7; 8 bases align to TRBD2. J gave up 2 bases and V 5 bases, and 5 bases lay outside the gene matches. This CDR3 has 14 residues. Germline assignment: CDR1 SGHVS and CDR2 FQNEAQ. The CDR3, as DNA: TGTGCCAGCAGCCAGCGGGAGAGAACCTACGAGCAGTACTTC. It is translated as CASSQRERTYEQYF.

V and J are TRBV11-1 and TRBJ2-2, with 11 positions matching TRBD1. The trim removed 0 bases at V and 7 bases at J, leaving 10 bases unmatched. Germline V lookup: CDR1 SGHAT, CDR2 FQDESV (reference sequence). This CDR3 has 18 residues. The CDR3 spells CASSLALGQGAKVGELFF. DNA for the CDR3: TGTGCCAGCAGCTTAGCCCTTGGACAGGGGGCTAAAGTCGGGGAGCTGTTTTTT.

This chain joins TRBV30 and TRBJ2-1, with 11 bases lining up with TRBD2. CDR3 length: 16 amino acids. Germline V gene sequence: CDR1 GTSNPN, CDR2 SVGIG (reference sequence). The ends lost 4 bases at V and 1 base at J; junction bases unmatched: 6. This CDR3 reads CAWKNIAGGSYNEQFF. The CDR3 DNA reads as TGTGCCTGGAAAAACATAGCGGGAGGGTCCTACAATGAGCAGTTCTTC.

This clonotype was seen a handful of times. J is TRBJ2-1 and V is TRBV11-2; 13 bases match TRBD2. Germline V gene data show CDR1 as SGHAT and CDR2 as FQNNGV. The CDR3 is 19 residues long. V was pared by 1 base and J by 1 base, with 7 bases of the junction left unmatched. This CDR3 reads CASSLVGTSGTGSYNEQFF. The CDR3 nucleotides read TGTGCCAGCAGCTTAGTGGGGACTAGCGGGACCGGGTCCTACAATGAGCAGTTCTTC.

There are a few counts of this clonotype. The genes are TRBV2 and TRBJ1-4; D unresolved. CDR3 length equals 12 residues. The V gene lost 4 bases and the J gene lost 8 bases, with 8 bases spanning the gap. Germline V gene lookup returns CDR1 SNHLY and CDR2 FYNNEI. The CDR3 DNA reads TGTGCCAGCAGTGGGAGCTGGGAAAAACTGTTTTTT. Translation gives CASSGSWEKLFF. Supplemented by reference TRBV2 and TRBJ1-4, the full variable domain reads EPEVTQTPSHQVTQMGQEVILRCVPISNHLYFYWYRQILGQKVEFLVSFYNNEISEKSEIFDDQFSVERPDGSNFTLKIRSTKLEDSAMYFCASSGSWEKLFFGSGTQLSVL.

CDR3 amino acids: CASSLLFEKLFF. As DNA, the CDR3 is TGTGCCAGCAGCTTACTTTTTGAAAAACTGTTTTTT. The chain carries TRBV7-8 and TRBJ1-4; D unclear. V shed 2 bases and J shed 7 bases, with 5 bases lying between them. In germline, CDR1 is SGHVS, CDR2 FQNEAQ. The CDR3 runs to 12 residues.

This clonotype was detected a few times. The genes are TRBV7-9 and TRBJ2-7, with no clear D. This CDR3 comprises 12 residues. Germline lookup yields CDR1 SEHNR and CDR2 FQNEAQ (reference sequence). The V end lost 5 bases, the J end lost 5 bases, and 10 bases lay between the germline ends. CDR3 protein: CASSPLLNEQYF. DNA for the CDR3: TGTGCCAGCAGCCCGTTGCTGAACGAGCAGTACTTC.

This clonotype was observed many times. CDR3 DNA: TGTGCCAGCAGCCAAGGGCCGGACACTGGGGCCAACGTCCTGACTTTC. The encoded protein is CASSQGPDTGANVLTF. This sequence joins TRBV3-1 and TRBJ2-6; a weak D match, TRBD1 (5 bases). Germline V gives CDR1 LGHDT, CDR2 YNNKEL (reference sequence). CDR3 size: 16 residues. V was pared by 1 base and J by 2 bases, with 9 bases between. Full variable domain (missing parts from reference TRBV3-1 and TRBJ2-6): DTAVSQTPKYLVTQMGNDKSIKCEQNLGHDTMYWYKQDSKKFLKIMFSYNNKELIINETVPNRFSPKSPDKAHLNLHINSLELGDSAVYFCASSQGPDTGANVLTFGAGSRLTVL.

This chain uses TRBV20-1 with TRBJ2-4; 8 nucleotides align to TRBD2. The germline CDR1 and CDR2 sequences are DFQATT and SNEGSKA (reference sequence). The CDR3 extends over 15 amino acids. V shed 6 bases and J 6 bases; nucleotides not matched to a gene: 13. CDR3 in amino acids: CSANTERGTRNIQYF. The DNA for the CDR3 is TGCAGTGCCAACACGGAACGGGGGACTAGAAACATTCAGTACTTC.

The CDR3 loop reads CASSFVGTGAYNEQFF. The CDR3 nucleotides are TGTGCCAGCAGCTTTGTAGGGACAGGGGCCTACAATGAGCAGTTCTTC. This rearrangement joins TRBV7-2 to TRBJ2-1, with TRBD1 matching over 10 bases. Looked up from germline, CDR1 is SGHTA and CDR2 is FQGNSA. V shed 3 bases and J 2 bases; nucleotides not matched to a gene: 4. This CDR3 region has 16 residues.

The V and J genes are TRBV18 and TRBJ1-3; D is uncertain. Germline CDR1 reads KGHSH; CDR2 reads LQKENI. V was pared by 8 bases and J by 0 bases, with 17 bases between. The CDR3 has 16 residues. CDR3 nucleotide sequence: TGTGCCAGCCGCGACATACGGCGTACCTCTGGAAACACCATATATTTT. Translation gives CASRDIRRTSGNTIYF.